A single T cell receptor (beta chain) is shown here with its context. What it recognizes is unknown. Here immunoSEQ multiplex PCR was the method, and the copy in TCRdb shows in-frame clones only, minus some. The sample lists roughly 270,000 clones; 70% to 90% were seen once. The CDR3 is 15 amino acids. Germline CDR1 reads SGHRS; CDR2 reads YFSETQ. The V end lost 2 bases, the J end lost 6 bases, and 18 bases lay between the germline ends. The sample originates from a study of cytomegalovirus exposure and HLA in healthy donors. Overall study context: Later, an analysis reported that the 95 to 150 validation repertoires had used the same platform as the approximately 680 first-cohort repertoires.

Separate from the approximately 720-subject first cohort was the roughly 130-subject validation cohort, to which the donors belonged. Study-wide results and caveats: Confirmation in vitro established that a few CMV-associated chains were specific for CMV antigens. Cytomegalovirus-associated status was assigned to about 180 TCR beta chains.

The chain employs TRBV5-1 and TRBJ2-7, with D possibly being TRBD1 (6 bases). This sequence originates from a woman younger than 30 in good health and CMV-seronegative. Sequenced material: PBMCs. The CDR3 sequence is CASSLDGGSSLEQYF. The CDR3 nucleotides read TGCGCCAGCAGCTTAGATGGGGGCTCTTCTCTCGAGCAGTACTTC.